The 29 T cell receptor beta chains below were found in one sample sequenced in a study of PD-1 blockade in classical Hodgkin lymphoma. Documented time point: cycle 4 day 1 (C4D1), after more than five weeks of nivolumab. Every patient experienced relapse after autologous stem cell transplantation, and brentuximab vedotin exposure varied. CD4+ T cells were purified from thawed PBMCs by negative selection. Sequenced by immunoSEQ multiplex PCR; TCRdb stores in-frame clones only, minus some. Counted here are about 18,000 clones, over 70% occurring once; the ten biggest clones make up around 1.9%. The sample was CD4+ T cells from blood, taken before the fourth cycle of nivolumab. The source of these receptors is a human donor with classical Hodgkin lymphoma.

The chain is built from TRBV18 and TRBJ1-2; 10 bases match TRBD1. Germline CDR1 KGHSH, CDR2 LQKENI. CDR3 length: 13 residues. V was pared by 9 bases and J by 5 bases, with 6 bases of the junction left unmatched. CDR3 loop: CASTGQGRYGYTF. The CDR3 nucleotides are TGTGCCAGTACGGGACAGGGGAGATATGGCTACACCTTC.

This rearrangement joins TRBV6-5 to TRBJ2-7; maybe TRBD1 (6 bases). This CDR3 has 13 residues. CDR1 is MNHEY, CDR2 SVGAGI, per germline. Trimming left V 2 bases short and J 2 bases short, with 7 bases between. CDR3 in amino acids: CASSYEGAYEQYF. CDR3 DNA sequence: TGTGCCAGCAGTTACGAGGGGGCCTACGAGCAGTACTTC.

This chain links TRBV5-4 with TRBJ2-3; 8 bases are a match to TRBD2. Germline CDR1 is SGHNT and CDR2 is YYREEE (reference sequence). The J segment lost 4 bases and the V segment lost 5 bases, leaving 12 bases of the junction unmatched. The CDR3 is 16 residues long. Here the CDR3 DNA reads TGTGCCAGCAGACTTGGGACTAGTGCTCGCGCAGATACGCAGTATTTT. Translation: CASRLGTSARADTQYF.

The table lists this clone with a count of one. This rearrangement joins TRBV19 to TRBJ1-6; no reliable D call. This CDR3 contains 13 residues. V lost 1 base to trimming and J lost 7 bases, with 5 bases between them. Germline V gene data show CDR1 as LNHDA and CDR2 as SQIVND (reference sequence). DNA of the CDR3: TGTGCCAGTAGTATAGTCGGGAATTCACCCCTCCACTTT. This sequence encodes CASSIVGNSPLHF.

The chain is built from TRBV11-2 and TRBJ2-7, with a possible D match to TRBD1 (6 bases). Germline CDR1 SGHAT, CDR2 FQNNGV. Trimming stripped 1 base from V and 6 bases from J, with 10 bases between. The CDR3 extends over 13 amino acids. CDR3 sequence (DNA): TGTGCCAGCAGCTTAGCAGGGGCCCCCGAGCAGTACTTC. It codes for CASSLAGAPEQYF.

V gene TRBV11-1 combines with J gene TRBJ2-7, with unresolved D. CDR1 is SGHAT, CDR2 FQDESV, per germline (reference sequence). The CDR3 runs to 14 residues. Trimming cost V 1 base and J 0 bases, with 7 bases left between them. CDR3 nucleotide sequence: TGTGCCAGCAGCTTAGGGTTGAGCTCCTACGAGCAGTACTTC. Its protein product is CASSLGLSSYEQYF.

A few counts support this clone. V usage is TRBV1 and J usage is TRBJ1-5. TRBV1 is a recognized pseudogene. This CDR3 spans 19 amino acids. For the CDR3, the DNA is TGCACCAGCAGCCAAGACCAACGACCGATCCATAGCGGCAATCAGCCCCAGCATTTT. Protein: CTSSQDQRPIHSGNQPQHF.

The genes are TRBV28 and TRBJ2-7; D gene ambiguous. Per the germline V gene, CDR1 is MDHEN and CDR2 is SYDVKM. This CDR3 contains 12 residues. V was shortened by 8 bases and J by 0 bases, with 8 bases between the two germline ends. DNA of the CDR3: TGTGCCAGCTGGGGTAACTCCTACGAGCAGTACTTC. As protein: CASWGNSYEQYF.

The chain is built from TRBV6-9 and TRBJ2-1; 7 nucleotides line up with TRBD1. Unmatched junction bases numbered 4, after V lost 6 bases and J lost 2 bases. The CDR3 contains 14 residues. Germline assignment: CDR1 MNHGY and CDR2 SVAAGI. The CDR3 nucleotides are TGTGCCAGCAGCCTGGGACAGACCTACAATGAGCAGTTCTTC. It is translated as CASSLGQTYNEQFF.

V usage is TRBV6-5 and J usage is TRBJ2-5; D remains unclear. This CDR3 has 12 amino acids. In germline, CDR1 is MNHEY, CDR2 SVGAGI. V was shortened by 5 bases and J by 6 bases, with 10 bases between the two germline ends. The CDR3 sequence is CASSGLGKTQYF. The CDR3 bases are TGTGCCAGCAGTGGCTTAGGGAAGACCCAGTACTTC.

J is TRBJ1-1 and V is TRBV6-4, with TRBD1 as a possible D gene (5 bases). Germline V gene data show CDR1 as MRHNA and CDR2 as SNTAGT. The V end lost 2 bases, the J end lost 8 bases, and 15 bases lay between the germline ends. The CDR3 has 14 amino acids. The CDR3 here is CASSDEVGGPEAFF. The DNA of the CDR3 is TGTGCCAGCAGTGACGAAGTTGGGGGTCCCGAAGCTTTCTTT.

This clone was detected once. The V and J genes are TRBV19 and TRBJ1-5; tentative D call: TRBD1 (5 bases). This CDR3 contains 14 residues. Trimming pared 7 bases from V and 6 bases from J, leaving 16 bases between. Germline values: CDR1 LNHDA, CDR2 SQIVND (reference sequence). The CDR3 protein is CASNVWGAGQPQHF. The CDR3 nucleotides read TGTGCCAGTAACGTGTGGGGCGCGGGTCAGCCCCAGCATTTT.

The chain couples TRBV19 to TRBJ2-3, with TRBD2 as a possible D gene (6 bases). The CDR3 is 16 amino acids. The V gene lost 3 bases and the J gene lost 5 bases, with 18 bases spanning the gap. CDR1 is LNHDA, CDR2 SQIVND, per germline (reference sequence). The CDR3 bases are TGTGCCAGTAGTATCGGGGCTAGCCGGAGGGAAGATACGCAGTATTTT. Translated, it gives CASSIGASRREDTQYF.

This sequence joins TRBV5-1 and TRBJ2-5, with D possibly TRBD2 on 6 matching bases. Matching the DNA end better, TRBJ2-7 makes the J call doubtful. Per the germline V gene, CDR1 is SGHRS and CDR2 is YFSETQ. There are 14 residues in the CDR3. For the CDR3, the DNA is TGCGCCAGCAGCAACCGGGACTTCACCTACGAGCAGTACTTC. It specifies CASSNRDFTYEQYF.

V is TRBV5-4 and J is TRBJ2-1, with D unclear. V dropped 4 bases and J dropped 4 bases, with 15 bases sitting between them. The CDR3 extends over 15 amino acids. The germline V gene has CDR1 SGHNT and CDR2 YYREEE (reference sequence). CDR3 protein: CASSVAPSPYNEQFF. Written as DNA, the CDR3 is TGTGCCAGCAGCGTAGCCCCATCCCCTTACAATGAGCAGTTCTTC.

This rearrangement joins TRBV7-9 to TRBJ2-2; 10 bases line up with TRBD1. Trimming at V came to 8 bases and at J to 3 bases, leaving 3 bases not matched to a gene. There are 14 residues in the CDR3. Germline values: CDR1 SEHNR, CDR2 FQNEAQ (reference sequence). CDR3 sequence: CASGTGVDTGELFF. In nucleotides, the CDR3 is TGTGCCAGCGGGACAGGGGTCGACACCGGGGAGCTGTTTTTT.

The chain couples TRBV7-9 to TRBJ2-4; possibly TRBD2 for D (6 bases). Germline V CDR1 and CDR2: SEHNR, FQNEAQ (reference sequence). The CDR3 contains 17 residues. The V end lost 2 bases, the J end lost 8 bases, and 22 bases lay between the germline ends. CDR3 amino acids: CASSLLRGARGADIQYF. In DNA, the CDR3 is TGTGCCAGCAGCTTATTGCGTGGGGCTCGCGGGGCGGACATTCAGTACTTC.

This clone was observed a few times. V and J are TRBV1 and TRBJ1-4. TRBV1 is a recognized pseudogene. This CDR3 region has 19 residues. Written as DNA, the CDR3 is TGCACCAGCAGCCAAACCGGGCTCCGGATCGATCCAACTAATGAAAAACTGTTTTTT. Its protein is CTSSQTGLRIDPTNEKLFF.

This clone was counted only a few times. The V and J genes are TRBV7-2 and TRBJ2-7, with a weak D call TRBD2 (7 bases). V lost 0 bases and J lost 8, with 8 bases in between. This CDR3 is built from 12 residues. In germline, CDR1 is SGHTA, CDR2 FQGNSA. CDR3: CASSLAGGQQYF. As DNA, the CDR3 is TGTGCCAGCAGCTTAGCGGGGGGGCAGCAGTACTTC.

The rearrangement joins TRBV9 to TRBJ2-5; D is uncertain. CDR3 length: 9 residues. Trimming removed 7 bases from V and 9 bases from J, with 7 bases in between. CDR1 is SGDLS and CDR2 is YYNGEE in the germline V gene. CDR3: CASDHSQYF. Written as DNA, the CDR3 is TGTGCCAGCGACCACTCCCAGTACTTC.

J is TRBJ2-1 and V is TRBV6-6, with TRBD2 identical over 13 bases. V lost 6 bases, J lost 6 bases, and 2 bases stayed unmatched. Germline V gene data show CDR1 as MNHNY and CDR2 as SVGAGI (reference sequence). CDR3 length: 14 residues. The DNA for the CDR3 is TGTGCCAGCAGGAGACTAGCGGGAGGCAATGAGCAGTTCTTC. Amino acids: CASRRLAGGNEQFF.

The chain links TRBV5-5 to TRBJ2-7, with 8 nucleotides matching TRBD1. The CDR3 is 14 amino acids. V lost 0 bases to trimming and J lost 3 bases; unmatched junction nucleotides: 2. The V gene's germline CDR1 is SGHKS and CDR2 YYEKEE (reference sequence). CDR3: CASSLGGQGYEQYF. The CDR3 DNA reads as TGTGCCAGCAGCTTGGGCGGACAGGGCTACGAGCAGTACTTC.

The CDR3 protein is CASSIGQGQHF. The CDR3 region has the DNA TGTGCCAGTAGTATTGGACAGGGCCAGCATTTT. The chain joins TRBV19 to TRBJ1-5; TRBD1 agrees at 8 bases. This CDR3 contains 11 residues. Germline V lookup: CDR1 LNHDA, CDR2 SQIVND (reference sequence). With 3 bases clipped from V and 12 bases from J, the junction kept 1 base outside the gene matches.

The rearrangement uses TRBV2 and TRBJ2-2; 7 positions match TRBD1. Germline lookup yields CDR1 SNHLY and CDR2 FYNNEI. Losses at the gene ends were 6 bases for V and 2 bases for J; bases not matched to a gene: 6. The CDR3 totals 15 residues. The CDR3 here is CASRRGTVNTGELFF. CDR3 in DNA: TGTGCCAGCAGGAGGGGGACAGTCAACACCGGGGAGCTGTTTTTT.

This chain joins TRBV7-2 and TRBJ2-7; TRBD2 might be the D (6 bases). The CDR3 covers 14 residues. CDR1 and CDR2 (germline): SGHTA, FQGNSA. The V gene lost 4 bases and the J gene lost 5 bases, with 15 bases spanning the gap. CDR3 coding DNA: TGTGCCAGCAGCTCGGGACTCGCCGGGGACGAGCAGTACTTC. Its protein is CASSSGLAGDEQYF.

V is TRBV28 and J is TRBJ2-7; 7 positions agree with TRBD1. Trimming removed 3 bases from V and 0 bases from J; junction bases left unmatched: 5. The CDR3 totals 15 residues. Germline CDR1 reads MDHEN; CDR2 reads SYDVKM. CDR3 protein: CASSFAGTVSYEQYF. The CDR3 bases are TGTGCCAGCAGTTTCGCCGGGACAGTCTCCTACGAGCAGTACTTC.

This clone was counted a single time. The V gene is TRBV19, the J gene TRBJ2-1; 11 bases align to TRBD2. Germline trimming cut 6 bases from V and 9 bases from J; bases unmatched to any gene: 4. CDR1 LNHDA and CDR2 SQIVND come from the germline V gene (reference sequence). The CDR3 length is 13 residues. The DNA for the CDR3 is TGTGCCAGTAGCCTAGCGGGAGGCTCTGAGCAGTTCTTC. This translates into CASSLAGGSEQFF.

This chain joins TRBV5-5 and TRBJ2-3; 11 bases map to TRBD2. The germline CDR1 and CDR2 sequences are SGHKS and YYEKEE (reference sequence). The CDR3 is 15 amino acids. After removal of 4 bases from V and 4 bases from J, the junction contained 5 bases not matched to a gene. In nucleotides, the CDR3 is TGTGCCAGCAGCATAACTAGCGGGAGCTCAGATACGCAGTATTTT. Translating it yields CASSITSGSSDTQYF. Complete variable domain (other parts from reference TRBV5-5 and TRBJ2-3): DAGVTQSPTHLIKTRGQQVTLRCSPISGHKSVSWYQQVLGQGPQFIFQYYEKEERGRGNFPDRFSARQFPNYSSELNVNALLLGDSALYLCASSITSGSSDTQYFGPGTRLTVL.

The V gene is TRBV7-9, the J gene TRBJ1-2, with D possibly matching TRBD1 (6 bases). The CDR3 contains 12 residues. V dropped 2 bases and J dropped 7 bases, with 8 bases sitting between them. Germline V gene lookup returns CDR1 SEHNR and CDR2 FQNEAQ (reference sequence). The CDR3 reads CASSLQGGGYTF. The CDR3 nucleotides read TGTGCCAGCAGCTTACAAGGGGGTGGCTACACCTTC.